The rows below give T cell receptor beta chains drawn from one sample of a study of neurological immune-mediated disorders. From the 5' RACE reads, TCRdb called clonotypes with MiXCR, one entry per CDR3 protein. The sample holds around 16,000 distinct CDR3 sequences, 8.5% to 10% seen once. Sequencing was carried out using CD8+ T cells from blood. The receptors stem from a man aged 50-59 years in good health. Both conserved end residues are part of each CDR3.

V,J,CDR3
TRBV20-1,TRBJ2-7,CSARIASGYEQYF
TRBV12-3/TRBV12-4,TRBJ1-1,CASSLIGKNTEAFF
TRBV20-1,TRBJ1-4,CSARDLRAATNEKLFF
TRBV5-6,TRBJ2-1,CASSLAQGWGEQFF
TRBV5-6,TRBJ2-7,CASSREGQGISYEQYF
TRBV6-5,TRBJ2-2,CASRQVAGNTGELFF
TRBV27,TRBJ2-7,CASSPRTSGITYEQYF
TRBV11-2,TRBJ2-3,CAISAGRTDTQYF
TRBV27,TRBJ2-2,CASSLLRRAPAAGELFF
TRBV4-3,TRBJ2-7,CASGADVASYEQYF
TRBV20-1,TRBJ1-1,CSARDRTGVRLTEAFF
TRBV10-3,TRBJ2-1,CAISEAVSVDEQFF
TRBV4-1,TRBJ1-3,CASSQGGRASSGNTIYF
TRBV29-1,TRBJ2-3,CSVEGVTSTDTQYF
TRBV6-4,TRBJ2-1,CASSDSRRDEQFF
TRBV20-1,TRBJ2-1,CSARDRLYNEQFF
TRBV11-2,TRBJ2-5,CASSQQGKQETQYF
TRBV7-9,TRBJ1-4,CASTGTANEKLFF
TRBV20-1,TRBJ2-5,CSARDHISGAFQETQYF
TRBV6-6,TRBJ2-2,CASSYSGSAGELFF
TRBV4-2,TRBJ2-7,CASSQEQGSSYEQYF
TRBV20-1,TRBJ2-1,CSASPSYNEQFF
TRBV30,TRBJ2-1,CAWSGGTSAGGYNEQFF
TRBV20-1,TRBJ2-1,CSATGQGPSYNEQFF
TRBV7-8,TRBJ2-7,CASSLAAGINYEQYF